This entry concerns a single TCR beta chain. Its antigen is as yet unknown. This entry comes from a study of graft-versus-host responses after intestinal transplantation. The data were produced by immunoSEQ multiplex PCR, yet TCRdb's version contains in-frame clones alone and is incomplete. This table holds fewer than 120,000 clones, 93% found once. Findings of the study overall: Recipient marrow contained GvH clones, some of which appeared first in ileum or blood. Within allografts, high graft-versus-host to host-versus-graft clonal ratios were seen among patients with graft-donor T cell macrochimerism.

The CDR3 covers 11 residues. Germline V gives CDR1 MNHEY, CDR2 SMNVEV (reference sequence). V lost 3 bases and J lost 8, with 5 bases in between. This chain links TRBV27 with TRBJ2-1, with D possibly being TRBD2 (5 bases). The clonotype originates from a human donor who received an intestinal transplant. This specimen consisted of unstimulated CD8+ T cells sorted from spleen or lymph node cells, obtained before intestinal transplant. CDR3 nucleotide sequence: TGTGCCAGCAGTTTCGGGGATGAGCAGTTCTTC. Protein: CASSFGDEQFF.